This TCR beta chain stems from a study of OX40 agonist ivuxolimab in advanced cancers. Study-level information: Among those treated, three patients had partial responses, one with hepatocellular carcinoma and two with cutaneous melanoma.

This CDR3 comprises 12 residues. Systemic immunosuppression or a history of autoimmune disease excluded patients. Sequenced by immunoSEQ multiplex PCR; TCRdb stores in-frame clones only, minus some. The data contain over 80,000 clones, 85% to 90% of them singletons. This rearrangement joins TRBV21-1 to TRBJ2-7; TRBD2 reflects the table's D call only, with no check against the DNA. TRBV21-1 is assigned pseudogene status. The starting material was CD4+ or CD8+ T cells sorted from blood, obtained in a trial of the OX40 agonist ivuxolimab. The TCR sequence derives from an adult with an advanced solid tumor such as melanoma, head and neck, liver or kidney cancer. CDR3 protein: CASSGGGWEQYF. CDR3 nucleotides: TGTGCCAGCAGCGGGGGAGGTTGGGAGCAGTACTTC.